These T cell receptor beta chains were read from a single sample in a study of T cell repertoires in cytomegalovirus infection. Each CDR3 protein is one row after TCRdb ran MiXCR on the reads. The sample includes 570,000 or so distinct CDR3 sequences, under 45% seen only once; the top ten take 48%. These receptors are not linked to any known antigen. The sample was cultured PBMCs, taken from culture after CMV antigen stimulation. Receptors were obtained from a human donor in good health (CMV status not recorded). Some clones in this sample may be carry-over from other donors' samples. Both conserved end residues are part of each CDR3. D genes are given only for firm matches. Size tells how often a clone was seen (once, few, many) or the class of an expanded clone, and some rows leave it out.

D,size,V,J,CDR3,DNA
.,.,TRBV12-3/TRBV12-4,TRBJ2-3,CASKSSDTQYF,TGTGCCAGCAAGTCGTCAGATACGCAGTATTTT
.,.,TRBV20-1,TRBJ2-3,CSARDGGGADTQYF,TGCAGTGCTAGAGATGGGGGTGGGGCAGATACGCAGTATTTT
.,few,TRBV11-2,TRBJ1-1,CASSLGAPSFTLELEAFF,TGTGCCAGCAGCTTAGGGGCCCCTTCATTTACCTTGGAACTTGAAGCTTTCTTT
TRBD2,.,TRBV27,TRBJ2-5,CASANPSSGRSGTQYF,TGTGCCAGCGCAAACCCTTCTAGCGGGAGGTCTGGGACCCAGTACTTC
TRBD1,.,TRBV7-8,TRBJ2-7,CASSFQGAFYEQYF,TGTGCCAGCAGCTTCCAGGGGGCCTTCTACGAGCAGTACTTC
.,.,TRBV12-3/TRBV12-4,TRBJ2-5,CASSLVTGYQETQYF,TGTGCCAGCAGTTTAGTGACTGGCTACCAAGAGACCCAGTACTTC
TRBD2,.,TRBV12-3/TRBV12-4,TRBJ2-5,CASSVAAGLAETQYF,TGTGCCAGCAGTGTAGCCGCCGGACTAGCGGAAACCCAGTACTTC
.,.,TRBV5-1,TRBJ2-5,CASSLAPDSQETQYF,TGCGCCAGCAGCTTGGCCCCGGACAGCCAAGAGACCCAGTACTTC
.,.,TRBV4-1,TRBJ2-1,CASSQSPGVDNEQFF,TGCGCCAGCAGCCAAAGCCCCGGGGTTGACAATGAGCAGTTCTTC
.,few,TRBV7-8,TRBJ2-1,CASSFNSMRGRDNEQFF,TGTGCCAGCAGCTTTAACTCCATGCGGGGGCGGGACAATGAGCAGTTCTTC
TRBD2,.,TRBV5-4,TRBJ2-7,CASSTGTSGSYSYEQYF,TGTGCCAGCAGCACAGGGACTAGCGGGTCCTACTCCTACGAGCAGTACTTC
TRBD1,.,TRBV6-1,TRBJ2-1,CASSADRGEQFF,TGTGCCAGCAGTGCAGACAGGGGAGAGCAGTTCTTC
.,few,TRBV7-9,TRBJ1-3,CASSPTAVLSGNTIYF,TGTGCCAGCAGCCCAACGGCAGTGCTCTCTGGAAACACCATATATTTT
TRBD1,many,TRBV7-6,TRBJ1-4,CASSLGQASVSNEKLFF,TGTGCCAGCAGCTTGGGACAGGCCTCCGTCTCGAATGAAAAACTGTTTTTT
TRBD2,.,TRBV7-4,TRBJ2-3,CASSPPSGEDTDTQYF,TGTGCCAGCAGCCCGCCGAGCGGGGAGGACACAGATACGCAGTATTTT
TRBD1,.,TRBV20-1,TRBJ1-1,CSAGSTGTMNTEAFF,TGCAGTGCTGGGTCGACAGGGACCATGAACACTGAAGCTTTCTTT
.,.,TRBV7-4,TRBJ1-1,CASSSGPYEAFF,TGTGCCAGCAGCTCAGGACCTTATGAAGCTTTCTTT
TRBD2,.,TRBV4-1,TRBJ2-3,CASSQLAGRLDTQYF,TGCGCCAGCAGCCAACTAGCGGGGAGGCTGGATACGCAGTATTTT
.,once,TRBV5-1,TRBJ1-6,CASSLGQADSPLHF,TGCGCCAGCAGCTTGGGACAGGCGGATTCACCCCTCCACTTT
.,.,TRBV7-3,TRBJ2-1,CASSPSVGAAYNEQFF,TGTGCCAGCAGCCCCTCCGTAGGAGCCGCCTACAATGAGCAGTTCTTC
TRBD1,few,TRBV7-9,TRBJ1-3,CASSPQPGTGGTGNTIYF,TGTGCCAGCAGCCCCCAACCCGGGACAGGGGGCACCGGAAACACCATATATTTT
.,.,TRBV20-1,TRBJ1-1,CSARGWGDRNTEAFF,TGCAGTGCTAGAGGGTGGGGGGATCGGAACACTGAAGCTTTCTTT
TRBD1,few,TRBV6-2/TRBV6-3,TRBJ2-2,CASSPNVGRGRGLPSGELFF,TGTGCCAGCAGTCCCAATGTCGGCAGGGGGCGCGGGTTGCCGTCTGGAGAGCTGTTTTTT
.,.,TRBV15,TRBJ1-6,CATSSNRGGPSPLHF,TGTGCCACCAGCAGCAACCGTGGGGGTCCCTCACCCCTCCACTTT
TRBD1,.,TRBV30,TRBJ1-1,CAWSRDRGRGAFF,TGTGCCTGGAGCAGGGACAGGGGGCGGGGAGCTTTCTTT
TRBD1,few,TRBV20-1,TRBJ2-2,CSAQGANTGELFF,TGCAGTGCCCAGGGGGCCAACACCGGGGAGCTGTTTTTT
.,.,TRBV7-8,TRBJ2-7,CASSLRTGSLYEQYF,TGTGCCAGCAGCCTACGGACGGGCTCACTATACGAGCAGTACTTC
TRBD1,few,TRBV6-1,TRBJ1-5,CASSLQGSYSNQPQHF,TGTGCCAGCAGTCTACAGGGGTCCTATAGCAATCAGCCCCAGCATTTT
TRBD1,.,TRBV5-1,TRBJ1-1,CASSSGGTGWTEAFF,TGCGCCAGCAGCAGCGGGGGGACAGGTTGGACTGAAGCTTTCTTT
TRBD1,.,TRBV20-1,TRBJ1-6,CSAREAGTGGNSPLHF,TGCAGTGCTAGAGAGGCCGGGACAGGGGGAAATTCACCCCTCCACTTT
.,few,TRBV7-6,TRBJ2-7,CASSPGGGGPREQYF,TGTGCCAGCAGCCCCGGGGGCGGGGGCCCCCGCGAGCAGTACTTC
.,.,TRBV2,TRBJ2-1,CASLSRLAHNEQFF,TGTGCCAGCCTTAGTCGCCTAGCGCACAATGAGCAGTTCTTC
TRBD2,few,TRBV5-1,TRBJ2-5,CASSPPWRGGVTQYF,TGCGCCAGCAGCCCCCCTTGGCGGGGGGGGGTGACCCAGTACTTC
TRBD2,.,TRBV5-5,TRBJ2-4,CASSPSGGQNIQYF,TGTGCCAGCAGCCCCTCGGGGGGGCAAAACATTCAGTACTTC
.,many,TRBV7-2,TRBJ2-7,CASSPARSLYEQYF,TGTGCCAGCAGCCCCGCAAGGAGTTTGTACGAGCAGTACTTC
.,.,TRBV10-3,TRBJ2-3,CATSNPIDLFVDTQYF,TGTGCCACCTCAAACCCCATTGACCTCTTTGTAGATACGCAGTATTTT
.,.,TRBV20-1,TRBJ2-3,CSANAGIGDTQYF,TGCAGTGCTAACGCGGGTATAGGAGATACGCAGTATTTT
.,.,TRBV18,TRBJ2-2,CASSPLPTGGANTGELFF,TGTGCCAGCTCACCTCTCCCGACCGGGGGCGCGAACACCGGGGAGCTGTTTTTT
.,.,TRBV15,TRBJ1-1,CATSRLLNTEAFF,TGTGCCACCAGCAGACTGTTGAACACTGAAGCTTTCTTT
.,.,TRBV6-2/TRBV6-3,TRBJ1-1,CASSYQGGGAPEAFF,TGTGCCAGCAGTTACCAGGGCGGAGGGGCGCCTGAAGCTTTCTTT
.,few,TRBV5-1,TRBJ1-2,CASSSDRGPGRGYTF,TGCGCCAGCAGCTCAGATCGGGGCCCCGGGAGGGGCTACACCTTC
.,.,TRBV7-9,TRBJ1-2,CASSPQGNVDYGYTF,TGTGCCAGCAGCCCTCAGGGTAATGTGGACTATGGCTACACCTTC
TRBD1,.,TRBV2,TRBJ1-1,CASTRDRESEAFF,TGTGCCAGCACCAGAGACAGGGAATCTGAAGCTTTCTTT
.,.,TRBV12-3/TRBV12-4,TRBJ1-1,CASRLLITDEAFF,TGTGCCAGCAGGCTCCTAATCACAGACGAAGCTTTCTTT
.,.,TRBV19,TRBJ2-1,CASKDGGVSDEQFF,TGTGCCAGCAAGGACGGGGGAGTCAGCGATGAGCAGTTCTTC
TRBD2,few,TRBV12-3/TRBV12-4,TRBJ2-3,CASILIPGTSTPHF,TGTGCCAGCATCCTCATTCCGGGGACTAGCACCCCACATTTT
.,.,TRBV7-6,TRBJ2-2,CASAPRQTNTGELFF,TGTGCCAGCGCACCCAGACAAACGAACACCGGGGAGCTGTTTTTT
TRBD2,few,TRBV27,TRBJ2-1,CASRAGGANEQFF,TGTGCCAGCAGAGCGGGAGGGGCCAATGAGCAGTTCTTC
.,few,TRBV7-2,TRBJ1-4,CASSLVGVANEKLFF,TGTGCCAGCAGCTTAGTGGGGGTGGCTAATGAAAAACTGTTTTTT
TRBD2,few,TRBV4-2,TRBJ2-1,CASLPAGGSEQFF,TGTGCCAGCCTCCCGGCGGGGGGCAGTGAGCAGTTCTTC
.,.,TRBV5-1,TRBJ2-2,CASSLTGLDTGELFF,TGCGCCAGCAGCTTGACGGGATTGGACACCGGGGAGCTGTTTTTT
.,.,TRBV2,TRBJ2-1,CASRDLQGRPYNEQFF,TGTGCCAGCAGAGACCTTCAGGGAAGACCCTACAATGAGCAGTTCTTC
.,.,TRBV12-5,TRBJ2-1,CASSSSNNEQFF,TGTGCTAGCTCCAGCTCCAACAATGAGCAGTTCTTC
TRBD1,few,TRBV7-9,TRBJ1-1,CASSPRDRENKAFF,TGTGCCAGCAGCCCGAGGGACAGGGAAAATAAAGCTTTCTTT
.,.,TRBV19,TRBJ1-5,CASSTAQTFNQPQHF,TGTGCCAGTAGTACTGCTCAAACCTTTAATCAGCCCCAGCATTTT
.,.,TRBV15,TRBJ1-1,CATSRARRGHTEAFF,TGTGCCACCAGCAGAGCTCGCCGGGGACACACTGAAGCTTTCTTT